A selection of T cell receptor beta chains follows, all from one sample in a study of cytomegalovirus exposure and HLA in healthy donors. Clones were read by immunoSEQ multiplex PCR, and TCRdb kept only the in-frame ones, dropping some. The sample contains 140,000 or so clones, roughly 10% of which appear only once. Sequenced material: PBMCs. These receptors came from a male donor in good health and CMV-seronegative. Each CDR3 is given with its conserved first and last residue. D genes are given only for firm matches. Clone size is stated in some rows and not others, as once, few, many or a class when expanded.

j_gene: TRBJ2-7; d_gene: .; abundance: few; len: 15; v_gene: TRBV30; CDR3aa: CAWSVLEQVFYEQYF; CDR3nt: TGTGCCTGGAGTGTACTTGAACAGGTCTTTTACGAGCAGTACTTC
j_gene: TRBJ2-7; d_gene: TRBD1; abundance: few; len: 15; v_gene: TRBV6-6; CDR3aa: CASSYSKGQGYEQYF; CDR3nt: TGTGCCAGCAGTTACTCGAAGGGACAGGGCTACGAGCAGTACTTC
j_gene: TRBJ1-4; d_gene: .; abundance: .; len: 15; v_gene: TRBV28; CDR3aa: CASSRPGLQGEKLFF; CDR3nt: TGTGCCAGCAGTCGTCCGGGTCTGCAGGGTGAAAAACTGTTTTTT
j_gene: TRBJ2-7; d_gene: .; abundance: few; len: 18; v_gene: TRBV4-1; CDR3aa: CASSQDWLRGISSYEQYF; CDR3nt: TGCGCCAGCAGCCAAGATTGGTTAAGGGGAATCAGCTCCTACGAGCAGTACTTC
j_gene: TRBJ2-1; d_gene: TRBD1; abundance: few; len: 15; v_gene: TRBV11-2; CDR3aa: CASSLGDRGLHEQFF; CDR3nt: TGTGCCAGCAGCTTAGGGGACAGGGGGCTACATGAGCAGTTCTTC
j_gene: TRBJ2-1; d_gene: TRBD1; abundance: .; len: 15; v_gene: TRBV5-4; CDR3aa: CASSLAGGLYNEQFF; CDR3nt: TGTGCCAGCAGCTTGGCAGGGGGCTTATACAATGAGCAGTTCTTC
j_gene: TRBJ2-7; d_gene: .; abundance: few; len: 14; v_gene: TRBV9; CDR3aa: CASSVQGSSYEQYF; CDR3nt: TGTGCCAGCAGCGTTCAGGGGAGCTCCTACGAGCAGTACTTC
j_gene: TRBJ2-6; d_gene: .; abundance: few; len: 15; v_gene: TRBV6-5; CDR3aa: CASMAPGYGANVLTF; CDR3nt: TGTGCCAGCATGGCCCCGGGGTATGGGGCCAACGTCCTGACTTTC
j_gene: TRBJ2-7; d_gene: .; abundance: few; len: 15; v_gene: TRBV28; CDR3aa: CASTSLMVFPYEQYF; CDR3nt: TGTGCCAGCACCTCCCTAATGGTTTTCCCCTACGAGCAGTACTTC
j_gene: TRBJ1-5; d_gene: TRBD1; abundance: few; len: 15; v_gene: TRBV5-6; CDR3aa: CASSLGGRGPQPQHF; CDR3nt: TGTGCCAGCAGCTTGGGGGGCAGGGGGCCTCAGCCCCAGCATTTT
j_gene: TRBJ1-2; d_gene: .; abundance: .; len: 14; v_gene: TRBV6-1; CDR3aa: CASSGGGGDYGYTF; CDR3nt: TGTGCCAGCAGTGGGGGAGGAGGGGACTATGGCTACACCTTC
j_gene: TRBJ1-1; d_gene: TRBD1; abundance: .; len: 16; v_gene: TRBV6-6; CDR3aa: CASSPPGQELNTEAFF; CDR3nt: TGTGCCAGCAGCCCCCCCGGACAGGAGCTGAACACTGAAGCTTTCTTT
j_gene: TRBJ1-1; d_gene: TRBD1; abundance: few; len: 15; v_gene: TRBV6-6; CDR3aa: CASRRPGQVNTEAFF; CDR3nt: TGTGCCAGCAGACGACCGGGACAGGTGAACACTGAAGCTTTCTTT
j_gene: TRBJ1-1; d_gene: .; abundance: .; len: 14; v_gene: TRBV9; CDR3aa: CASSVEGVRTEAFF; CDR3nt: TGTGCCAGCAGCGTAGAAGGGGTGCGGACTGAAGCTTTCTTT
j_gene: TRBJ2-6; d_gene: .; abundance: .; len: 14; v_gene: TRBV7-2; CDR3aa: CASSPDSGANVLTF; CDR3nt: TGTGCCAGCAGCCCAGACTCTGGGGCCAACGTCCTGACTTTC
j_gene: TRBJ1-1; d_gene: .; abundance: .; len: 13; v_gene: TRBV12-1; CDR3aa: CASSPGQGDEAFF; CDR3nt: TGTGCCAGCAGCCCTGGCCAGGGGGATGAAGCTTTCTTT
j_gene: TRBJ1-5; d_gene: .; abundance: few; len: 16; v_gene: TRBV27; CDR3aa: CASSLFPPGGNQPQHF; CDR3nt: TGTGCCAGCAGTTTATTCCCCCCGGGAGGCAATCAGCCCCAGCATTTT
j_gene: TRBJ1-5; d_gene: .; abundance: .; len: 14; v_gene: TRBV10-2; CDR3aa: CASSESTGYQPQHF; CDR3nt: TGCGCCAGCAGTGAGTCGACAGGTTATCAGCCCCAGCATTTT
j_gene: TRBJ2-7; d_gene: TRBD2; abundance: .; len: 16; v_gene: TRBV5-1; CDR3aa: CASSGWTSGDSYEQYF; CDR3nt: TGCGCCAGCAGCGGGTGGACTAGCGGGGACTCCTACGAGCAGTACTTC
j_gene: TRBJ2-5; d_gene: TRBD2; abundance: .; len: 15; v_gene: TRBV15; CDR3aa: CATRSRLAAGETQYF; CDR3nt: TGTGCCACCAGATCCCGACTAGCGGCGGGGGAGACCCAGTACTTC
j_gene: TRBJ1-1; d_gene: .; abundance: few; len: 14; v_gene: TRBV6-1; CDR3aa: CASTRGGEGTEAFF; CDR3nt: TGTGCCAGCACCCGAGGGGGGGAGGGCACTGAAGCTTTCTTT
j_gene: TRBJ1-2; d_gene: .; abundance: few; len: 20; v_gene: TRBV15; CDR3aa: CATSRDQSRLGPGGSYGYTF; CDR3nt: TGTGCCACCAGCAGAGATCAAAGCCGCTTGGGCCCGGGTGGGAGCTATGGCTACACCTTC
j_gene: TRBJ1-1; d_gene: .; abundance: few; len: 15; v_gene: TRBV6-4; CDR3aa: CASSDSTLMNTEAFF; CDR3nt: TGTGCCAGCAGTGACTCGACACTTATGAACACTGAAGCTTTCTTT
j_gene: TRBJ2-3; d_gene: .; abundance: .; len: 13; v_gene: TRBV5-1; CDR3aa: CASSSGYTDTQYF; CDR3nt: TGCGCCAGCAGCTCGGGATACACAGATACGCAGTATTTT
j_gene: TRBJ2-7; d_gene: .; abundance: .; len: 13; v_gene: TRBV5-1; CDR3aa: CASSLGQRYEQYF; CDR3nt: TGCGCCAGCAGCTTGGGGCAGCGCTACGAGCAGTACTTC
j_gene: TRBJ2-5; d_gene: TRBD1; abundance: .; len: 15; v_gene: TRBV11-3; CDR3aa: CASSGSTGARETQYF; CDR3nt: TGTGCCAGCAGCGGATCGACAGGGGCAAGAGAGACCCAGTACTTC
j_gene: TRBJ2-7; d_gene: .; abundance: few; len: 14; v_gene: TRBV5-1; CDR3aa: CASSFRTGLYEQYF; CDR3nt: TGCGCCAGCAGCTTTAGGACGGGACTCTACGAGCAGTACTTC
j_gene: TRBJ2-1; d_gene: .; abundance: few; len: 15; v_gene: TRBV14; CDR3aa: CASSQVRDPPREQFF; CDR3nt: TGTGCCAGCAGCCAGGTGCGGGACCCTCCTCGTGAGCAGTTCTTC
j_gene: TRBJ2-1; d_gene: .; abundance: .; len: 14; v_gene: TRBV21-1; CDR3aa: CASSIRDYPSEQFF; CDR3nt: TGTGCCAGCAGCATCCGGGACTACCCTTCGGAGCAGTTCTTC
j_gene: TRBJ2-7; d_gene: .; abundance: .; len: 14; v_gene: TRBV10-3; CDR3aa: CAISEVRVSYEQYF; CDR3nt: TGTGCCATCAGTGAGGTTAGAGTTTCCTACGAGCAGTACTTC
j_gene: TRBJ1-3; d_gene: TRBD1; abundance: .; len: 16; v_gene: TRBV10-3; CDR3aa: CAIRSGTGKGGNTIYF; CDR3nt: TGTGCCATCAGGAGCGGGACAGGGAAGGGAGGAAACACCATATATTTT
j_gene: TRBJ1-1; d_gene: TRBD1; abundance: .; len: 14; v_gene: TRBV5-4; CDR3aa: CATSYRGRDAEAFF; CDR3nt: TGTGCCACCAGTTACAGGGGAAGGGATGCTGAAGCTTTCTTT
j_gene: TRBJ1-6; d_gene: .; abundance: few; len: 14; v_gene: TRBV28; CDR3aa: CASSAVLDDSPLHF; CDR3nt: TGTGCCAGCAGTGCGGTCCTCGATGATTCACCCCTCCACTTT
j_gene: TRBJ2-7; d_gene: TRBD2; abundance: once; len: 15; v_gene: TRBV15; CDR3aa: CATSRLSGRTYEQYF; CDR3nt: TGTGCCACCAGCAGACTTAGCGGGAGGACGTACGAGCAGTACTTC
j_gene: TRBJ2-7; d_gene: .; abundance: .; len: 12; v_gene: TRBV2; CDR3aa: CASSYKSGEQYF; CDR3nt: TGTGCCAGCAGCTATAAATCAGGCGAGCAGTACTTC
j_gene: TRBJ1-4; d_gene: TRBD1; abundance: few; len: 15; v_gene: TRBV5-1; CDR3aa: CASSLEGQGEEKLFF; CDR3nt: TGCGCCAGCAGCTTGGAGGGACAGGGAGAAGAAAAACTGTTTTTT
j_gene: TRBJ1-1; d_gene: .; abundance: few; len: 13; v_gene: TRBV12-5; CDR3aa: CASALQGNTEAFF; CDR3nt: TGTGCTAGTGCCCTACAGGGGAACACTGAAGCTTTCTTT
j_gene: TRBJ1-1; d_gene: .; abundance: .; len: 17; v_gene: TRBV6-4; CDR3aa: CASSLLRPRGMNTEAFF; CDR3nt: TGTGCCAGCAGCCTCCTAAGGCCGCGGGGGATGAACACTGAAGCTTTCTTT
j_gene: TRBJ2-2; d_gene: .; abundance: few; len: 15; v_gene: TRBV7-6; CDR3aa: CASSAVLLNTGELFF; CDR3nt: TGTGCCAGCAGCGCGGTCCTCCTTAACACCGGGGAGCTGTTTTTT
j_gene: TRBJ1-4; d_gene: .; abundance: .; len: 14; v_gene: TRBV10-3; CDR3aa: CAIRAGGDNEKLFF; CDR3nt: TGTGCCATCAGGGCGGGAGGGGATAATGAAAAACTGTTTTTT
j_gene: TRBJ1-2; d_gene: TRBD1; abundance: .; len: 15; v_gene: TRBV7-9; CDR3aa: CASSLGTGGGYGYTF; CDR3nt: TGTGCCAGCAGCCTCGGGACAGGGGGAGGCTATGGCTACACCTTC
j_gene: TRBJ2-3; d_gene: TRBD1; abundance: .; len: 13; v_gene: TRBV7-9; CDR3aa: CASQGVSTDTQYF; CDR3nt: TGTGCCAGCCAGGGGGTTAGCACAGATACGCAGTATTTT
j_gene: TRBJ2-7; d_gene: TRBD1; abundance: few; len: 14; v_gene: TRBV28; CDR3aa: CASSLRQGTYEQYF; CDR3nt: TGTGCCAGCAGTTTGAGACAGGGGACCTACGAGCAGTACTTC
j_gene: TRBJ1-5; d_gene: .; abundance: .; len: 17; v_gene: TRBV28; CDR3aa: CASSLGREIRGNQPQHF; CDR3nt: TGTGCCAGCAGTTTGGGGCGGGAAATAAGGGGCAATCAGCCCCAGCATTTT
j_gene: TRBJ2-1; d_gene: TRBD2; abundance: few; len: 16; v_gene: TRBV9; CDR3aa: CASSWEPGGSYNEQFF; CDR3nt: TGTGCCAGCAGCTGGGAACCGGGAGGATCCTACAATGAGCAGTTCTTC
j_gene: TRBJ1-2; d_gene: .; abundance: .; len: 14; v_gene: TRBV28; CDR3aa: CASSLEPIQGGYTF; CDR3nt: TGTGCCAGCAGTTTAGAACCGATACAGGGTGGCTACACCTTC
j_gene: TRBJ2-7; d_gene: .; abundance: .; len: 13; v_gene: TRBV7-2; CDR3aa: CASSPPSAYEQYF; CDR3nt: TGTGCCAGCAGCCCTCCGTCGGCCTACGAGCAGTACTTC
j_gene: TRBJ1-2; d_gene: .; abundance: .; len: 15; v_gene: TRBV15; CDR3aa: CATSPQGRVNYGYTF; CDR3nt: TGTGCCACCAGCCCCCAGGGGAGGGTTAACTATGGCTACACCTTC
j_gene: TRBJ1-2; d_gene: TRBD1; abundance: once; len: 15; v_gene: TRBV5-6; CDR3aa: CASSPVRRGAFGYTF; CDR3nt: TGTGCCAGCAGCCCCGTCCGCAGGGGGGCCTTTGGCTACACCTTC
j_gene: TRBJ2-7; d_gene: TRBD2; abundance: .; len: 15; v_gene: TRBV28; CDR3aa: CASTLAREGLDEQYF; CDR3nt: TGTGCCAGCACCCTTGCCCGGGAGGGCCTCGACGAGCAGTACTTC
j_gene: TRBJ2-2; d_gene: .; abundance: few; len: 12; v_gene: TRBV19; CDR3aa: CASSLPPGELFF; CDR3nt: TGTGCCAGTAGCCTCCCCCCCGGGGAGCTGTTTTTT
j_gene: TRBJ1-5; d_gene: .; abundance: few; len: 15; v_gene: TRBV19; CDR3aa: CASSRVSNRIQPQHF; CDR3nt: TGTGCCAGCTCCAGGGTGAGTAATAGGATTCAGCCCCAGCATTTT
j_gene: TRBJ2-5; d_gene: TRBD2; abundance: few; len: 14; v_gene: TRBV5-1; CDR3aa: CASRISGRAETQYF; CDR3nt: TGCGCCAGCAGGATTAGCGGGAGAGCGGAGACCCAGTACTTC
j_gene: TRBJ2-2; d_gene: .; abundance: .; len: 16; v_gene: TRBV7-3; CDR3aa: CASSLGDLSNTGELFF; CDR3nt: TGTGCCAGCAGCTTAGGGGACTTATCGAACACCGGGGAGCTGTTTTTT
j_gene: TRBJ1-2; d_gene: .; abundance: .; len: 15; v_gene: TRBV10-3; CDR3aa: CAIRLLNRVNYGYTF; CDR3nt: TGTGCCATCAGGTTATTAAACAGGGTGAACTATGGCTACACCTTC
j_gene: TRBJ1-6; d_gene: .; abundance: .; len: 17; v_gene: TRBV28; CDR3aa: CASSLARGFSYNSPLHF; CDR3nt: TGTGCCAGCAGTTTAGCCAGGGGCTTCTCCTATAATTCACCCCTCCACTTT